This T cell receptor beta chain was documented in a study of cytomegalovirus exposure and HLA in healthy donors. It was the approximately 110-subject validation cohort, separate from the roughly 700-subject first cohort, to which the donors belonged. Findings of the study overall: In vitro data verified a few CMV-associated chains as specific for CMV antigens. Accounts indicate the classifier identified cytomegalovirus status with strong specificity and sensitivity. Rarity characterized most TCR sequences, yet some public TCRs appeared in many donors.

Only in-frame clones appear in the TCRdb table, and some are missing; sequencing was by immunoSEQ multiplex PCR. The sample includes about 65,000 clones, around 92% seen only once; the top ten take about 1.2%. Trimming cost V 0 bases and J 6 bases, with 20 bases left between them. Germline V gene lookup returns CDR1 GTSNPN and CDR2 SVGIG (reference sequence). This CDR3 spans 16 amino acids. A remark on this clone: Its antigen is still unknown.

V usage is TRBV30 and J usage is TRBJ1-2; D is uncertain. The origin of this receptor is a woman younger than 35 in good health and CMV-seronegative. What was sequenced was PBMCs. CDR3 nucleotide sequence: TGTGCCTGGAGTGTACCGCTGTTGCAAACCCAGGATGGCTACACCTTC. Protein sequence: CAWSVPLLQTQDGYTF.